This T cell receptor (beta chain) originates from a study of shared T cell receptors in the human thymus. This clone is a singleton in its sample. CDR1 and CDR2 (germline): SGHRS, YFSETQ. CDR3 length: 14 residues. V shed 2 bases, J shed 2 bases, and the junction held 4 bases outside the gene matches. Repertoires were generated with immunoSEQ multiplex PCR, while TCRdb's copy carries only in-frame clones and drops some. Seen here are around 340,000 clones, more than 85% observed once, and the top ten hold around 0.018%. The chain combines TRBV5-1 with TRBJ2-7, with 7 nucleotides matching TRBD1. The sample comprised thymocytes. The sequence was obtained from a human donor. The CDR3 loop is CASSFTGVAYEQYF. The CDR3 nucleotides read TGCGCCAGCAGCTTCACAGGGGTGGCCTACGAGCAGTACTTC. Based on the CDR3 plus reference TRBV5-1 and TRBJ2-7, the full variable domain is KAGVTQTPRYLIKTRGQQVTLSCSPISGHRSVSWYQQTPGQGLQFLFEYFSETQRNKGNFPGRFSGRQFSNSRSEMNVSTLELGDSALYLCASSFTGVAYEQYFGPGTRLTVT.